This T cell receptor (beta chain) comes out of a study of cytomegalovirus exposure and HLA in healthy donors. The CDR3 has 20 amino acids. The PCR employed 60 Vbeta primers together with 13 Jbeta primers. Profiled with immunoSEQ multiplex PCR; TCRdb holds only in-frame clones, not every one. This table holds 110,000 to 150,000 clones, around 82% found once. The material sequenced was PBMCs. This rearrangement joins TRBV12-2 to TRBJ2-5; the D call in the table, TRBD2, was not verified against the DNA. TRBV12-2 is listed as a pseudogene. This receptor was obtained from a man in his forties in good health and CMV-seropositive. In DNA form, the CDR3 reads TGTGCAAGTCGCTTATTCAAAAACAGAGGACTAGCGGGCCCGCAAGAGACCCAGTACTTC. Translation: CASRLFKNRGLAGPQETQYF.